Listed below are T cell receptor beta chains from one sample, sequenced in a study of T cell responses to AZD1222 COVID-19 vaccine. Method: immunoSEQ multiplex PCR; TCRdb's copy keeps in-frame clones and lacks some. This repertoire shows about 130,000 clones, roughly 88% found once; its top ten account for about 4.3%. Here the sequenced sample was peripheral blood, taken on day 0 of MenACWY control vaccination. All receptors come from an adult in good health. CDR3s include the opening cysteine and the closing phenylalanine or tryptophan.

v_gene,CDR3aa
TRBV7-2,CASSKGEWTEAFF
TRBV7-6,CASSLGGGLSYEQFF
TRBV5-6,CASSLMAQGAGYTF
TRBV7-7,CASSLLAGGSGEQFF
TRBV6-2/TRBV6-3,CASSYGTGTGTDTQYF
TRBV7-2,CASSLVGGAGNEQFF
TRBV25-1,CASSTEMGRIGETQYF
TRBV6-5,CASSYSGGNTEAFF
TRBV3-1/TRBV3-2,CASSLAGGRDNEQFF
TRBV30,CAWSPRPARYEQYF
TRBV20-1,CSADFGNTIYF
TRBV5-5,CASSSGSLAYGYTF
TRBV7-8,CASSHTLIGGSGRAGGELFF
TRBV27,CASSSILRGRSYGYTF
TRBV6-5,CASSPLQLVNYGYTF
TRBV5-5,CASSLAWGGHHPEAFF
TRBV7-2,CASSLFFGQHQPQHF
TRBV7-3,CASSLEGTSGRFYNEQFF
TRBV2,CASSVGYEQYF
TRBV3-1/TRBV3-2,CASSQDGNSPLHF
TRBV28,CASSRRGNQPQHF
TRBV29-1,CSVLQVTSSYEQYF
TRBV18,CASSPDRIRSYEQYF